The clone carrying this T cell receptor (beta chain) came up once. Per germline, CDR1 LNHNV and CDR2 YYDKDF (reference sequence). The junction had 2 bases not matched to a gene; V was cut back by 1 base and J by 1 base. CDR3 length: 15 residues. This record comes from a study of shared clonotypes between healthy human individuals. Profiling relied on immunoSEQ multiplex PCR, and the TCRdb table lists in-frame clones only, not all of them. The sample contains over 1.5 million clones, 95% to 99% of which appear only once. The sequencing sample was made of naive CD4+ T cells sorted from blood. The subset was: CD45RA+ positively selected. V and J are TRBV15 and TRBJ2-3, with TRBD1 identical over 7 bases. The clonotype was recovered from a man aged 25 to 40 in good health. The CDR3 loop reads CATSRGGTGTDTQYF. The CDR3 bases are TGTGCCACCAGCAGAGGGGGGACAGGCACAGATACGCAGTATTTT.